The entry below gives a single TCR beta chain sequence along with its context. No antigen is known for it. The germline V gene encodes CDR1 SGHTA and CDR2 FQGTGA. The CDR3 sequence is 13 residues long. J gave up 4 bases and V 5 bases, and 4 bases lay outside the gene matches. The sample belongs to a study of cytomegalovirus exposure and HLA in healthy donors. Study-level points and caveats: Under in vitro conditions, a few CMV-associated chains were confirmed as specific for CMV antigens. Most subjects' HLA-A and HLA-B alleles were reportedly predicted from TCR beta sequences. For most TCR beta V segments, an earlier analysis put the productive rate at about 90% or about 30% of the time.

Amplification used 60 Vbeta primers and 13 Jbeta primers. This table comes from immunoSEQ multiplex PCR, and its TCRdb copy is limited to in-frame clones, with some not included. The sample includes about 200,000 clones, 86% of them seen just once. The TCR originated in a woman under 40 in good health and CMV-seronegative. Input material: PBMCs. This chain connects TRBV7-3 to TRBJ2-5; the match to TRBD1 covers 7 bases. Here the CDR3 DNA reads TGTGCCAGCAGCGTAGGGGGCCCAGAGACCCAGTACTTC. This translates into CASSVGGPETQYF.